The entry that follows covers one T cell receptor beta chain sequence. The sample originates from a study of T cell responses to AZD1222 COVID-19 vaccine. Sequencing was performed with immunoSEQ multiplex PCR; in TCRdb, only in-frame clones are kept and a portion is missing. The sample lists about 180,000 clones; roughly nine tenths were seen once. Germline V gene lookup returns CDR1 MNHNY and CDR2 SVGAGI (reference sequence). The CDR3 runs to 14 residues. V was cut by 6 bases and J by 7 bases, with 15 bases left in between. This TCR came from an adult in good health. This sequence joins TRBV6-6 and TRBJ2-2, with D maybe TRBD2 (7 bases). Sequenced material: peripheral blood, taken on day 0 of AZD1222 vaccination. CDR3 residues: CASRGGQNGGELFF. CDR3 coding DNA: TGTGCCAGCAGGGGGGGGCAGAATGGCGGGGAGCTGTTTTTT.